These T cell receptor beta chains were read from a single sample in a study. TCRdb re-analysed the RT-PCR reads in MiXCR, keeping a single row per CDR3 protein. The table records about 680,000 distinct CDR3 sequences, 11% to 15% of them present only once. Source material: memory CD4+ T cells from blood. These receptors were taken from a female donor in good health, serving as a healthy control. Each CDR3 is given with its conserved first and last residue. D genes are given only for firm matches. A row's size may be missing; if present it is once, few, many or a size class.

clone size,V gene,J gene,D gene,CDR3 protein
many,TRBV7-2,TRBJ2-7,-,CATAELGKEDYEQYF
many,TRBV5-1,TRBJ2-3,TRBD2,CASSLAPLAGALTDTQYF
few,TRBV3-1,TRBJ1-1,-,CASSQERRSGAFF
few,TRBV18,TRBJ1-1,-,CASDRDLNTEAFF
few,TRBV7-2,TRBJ2-2,TRBD2,CASSTQRGTRGTGELFF
-,TRBV5-1,TRBJ2-3,TRBD1,CASSRSGTGGLPDTQYF
once,TRBV7-9,TRBJ2-6,-,CASSLPPLASSGANVLTF
-,TRBV5-1,TRBJ2-2,-,CASSLNVNTGELFF
many,TRBV7-3,TRBJ2-3,-,CASSSARGSTDTQYF
many,TRBV20-1,TRBJ1-1,-,CSARDPYAPEAFF
many,TRBV6-5,TRBJ2-1,-,CASSHLDGDEQFF
-,TRBV5-6,TRBJ2-2,-,CASSLQFLVNTGELFF
few,TRBV11-2,TRBJ2-7,-,CASSLTHWGEVGASYEQYF
-,TRBV12-3/TRBV12-4,TRBJ1-2,-,CASSFRAANYGYTF